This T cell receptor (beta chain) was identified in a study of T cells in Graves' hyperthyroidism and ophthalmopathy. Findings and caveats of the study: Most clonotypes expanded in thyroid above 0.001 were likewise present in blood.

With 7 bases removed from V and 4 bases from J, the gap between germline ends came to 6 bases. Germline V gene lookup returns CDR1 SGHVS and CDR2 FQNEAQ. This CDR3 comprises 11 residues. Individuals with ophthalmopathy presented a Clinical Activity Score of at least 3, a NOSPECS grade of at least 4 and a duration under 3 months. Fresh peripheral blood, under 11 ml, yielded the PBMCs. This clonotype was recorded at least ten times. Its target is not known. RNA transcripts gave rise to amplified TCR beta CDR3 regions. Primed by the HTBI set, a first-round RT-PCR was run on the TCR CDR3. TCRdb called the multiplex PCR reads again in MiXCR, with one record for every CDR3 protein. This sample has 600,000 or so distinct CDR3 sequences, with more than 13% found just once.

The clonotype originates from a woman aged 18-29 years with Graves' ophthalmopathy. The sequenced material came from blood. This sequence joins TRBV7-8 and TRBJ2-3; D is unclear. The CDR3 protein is CASNIADTQYF. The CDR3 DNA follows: TGTGCCAGCAATATAGCAGATACGCAGTATTTT. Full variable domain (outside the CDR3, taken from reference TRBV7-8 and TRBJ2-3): GAGVSQSPRYKVAKRGQDVALRCDPISGHVSLFWYQQALGQGPEFLTYFQNEAQLDKSGLPSDRFFAERPEGSVSTLKIQRTQQEDSAVYLCASNIADTQYFGPGTRLTVL.